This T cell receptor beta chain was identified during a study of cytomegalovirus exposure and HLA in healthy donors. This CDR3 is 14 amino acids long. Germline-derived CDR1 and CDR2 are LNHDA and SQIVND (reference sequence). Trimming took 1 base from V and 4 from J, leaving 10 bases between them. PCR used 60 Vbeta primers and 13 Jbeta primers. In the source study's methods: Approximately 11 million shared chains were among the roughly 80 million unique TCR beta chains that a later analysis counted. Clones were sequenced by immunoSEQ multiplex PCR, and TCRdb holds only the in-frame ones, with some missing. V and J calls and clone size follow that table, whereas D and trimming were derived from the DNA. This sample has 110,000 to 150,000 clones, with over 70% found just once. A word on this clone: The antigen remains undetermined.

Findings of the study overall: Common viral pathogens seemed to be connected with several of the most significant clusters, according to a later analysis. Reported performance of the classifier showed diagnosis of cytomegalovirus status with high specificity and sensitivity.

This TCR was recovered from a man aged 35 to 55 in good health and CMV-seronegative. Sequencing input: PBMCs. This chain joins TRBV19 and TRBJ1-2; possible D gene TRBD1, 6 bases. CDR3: CASSIGRGLYGYTF. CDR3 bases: TGTGCCAGTAGTATAGGCAGGGGTCTCTATGGCTACACCTTC. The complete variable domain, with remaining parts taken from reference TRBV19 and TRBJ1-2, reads DGGITQSPKYLFRKEGQNVTLSCEQNLNHDAMYWYRQDPGQGLRLIYYSQIVNDFQKGDIAEGYSVSREKKESFPLTVTSAQKNPTAFYLCASSIGRGLYGYTFGSGTRLTVV.